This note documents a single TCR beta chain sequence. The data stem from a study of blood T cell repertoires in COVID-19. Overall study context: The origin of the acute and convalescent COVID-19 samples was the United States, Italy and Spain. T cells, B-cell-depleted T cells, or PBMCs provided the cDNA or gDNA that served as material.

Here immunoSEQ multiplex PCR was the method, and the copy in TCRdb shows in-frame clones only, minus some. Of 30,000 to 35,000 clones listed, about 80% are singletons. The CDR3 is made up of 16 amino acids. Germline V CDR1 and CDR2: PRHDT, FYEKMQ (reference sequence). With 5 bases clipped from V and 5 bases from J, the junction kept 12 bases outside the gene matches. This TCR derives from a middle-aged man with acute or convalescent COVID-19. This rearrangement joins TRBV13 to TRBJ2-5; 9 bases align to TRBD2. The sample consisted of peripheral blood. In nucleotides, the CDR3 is TGTGCCAGCAGCCTCTCCGAGCGGGGGGCGGGCGAGACCCAGTACTTC. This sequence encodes CASSLSERGAGETQYF.